This T cell receptor beta chain was documented in a study of blood T cell repertoires in COVID-19. Clones were sequenced by immunoSEQ multiplex PCR, and TCRdb holds only the in-frame ones, with some missing. The sample yields about 100,000 clones, around 83% seen once. CDR1 is MGHRA, CDR2 YSYEKL, per germline. Losses at the gene ends were 4 bases for V and 4 bases for J; bases not matched to a gene: 7. This CDR3 contains 15 residues. This receptor was obtained from a woman between 65 and 79 years old with acute or convalescent COVID-19. V usage is TRBV4-1 and J usage is TRBJ1-2; 9 bases agree with TRBD1. Material: peripheral blood. The CDR3 here is CASSPGGQGFYGYTF. In DNA, the CDR3 is TGCGCCAGCAGCCCTGGGGGACAGGGCTTCTATGGCTACACCTTC.